This T cell receptor beta chain came from a study of OX40 agonist ivuxolimab in advanced cancers. The ends lost 6 bases at V and 1 base at J; junction bases unmatched: 4. The CDR3 has 13 residues. CDR1 is SQVTM, CDR2 ANQGSEA, per germline. Generated by immunoSEQ multiplex PCR, the TCRdb table keeps only in-frame clones and is missing some. The sample includes around 44,000 clones, about 87% of them seen just once. The chain combines TRBV29-1 with TRBJ2-3; 7 nucleotides align to TRBD2. This TCR derives from an adult with an advanced solid tumor such as melanoma, head and neck, liver or kidney cancer. Sequencing used CD4+ or CD8+ T cells sorted from blood, obtained in a trial of the OX40 agonist ivuxolimab. In DNA form, the CDR3 reads TGCAGCGTAGCTAGCGGCCGCACAGATACGCAGTATTTT. It is translated as CSVASGRTDTQYF.